This paragraph reports one T cell receptor beta chain. Its antigen is currently unknown. These data originate in a study of beta chain features in type 1 diabetes. About the research overall: Cell yields, gender and age were comparable in patients and healthy donors.

A sort by CD45RO/CCR7/CD25/CD127/CD95/CD27 yielded CD4+ naive, central memory, regulatory and stem cell-like memory cells. The authors reverse transcribed all of the isolated RNA, so sequencing captured expressed TCRB transcripts. Mean read depth for naive, central memory and regulatory T cell samples was about 3.4 million reads. Only in-frame clones appear in the TCRdb table, and some are missing; sequencing was by immunoSEQ multiplex PCR. Among fewer than 25,000 clones, 69% were seen once, and the ten largest hold roughly 4.2%. Germline V gene lookup returns CDR1 MDHEN and CDR2 SYDVKM. V was trimmed by 3 bases and J by 4 bases, leaving 21 bases between them. The CDR3 sequence is 17 residues long. Study results and limitations: People with Type 1 diabetes carried modestly yet significantly shorter TCRB CDR3s in all four CD4+ subsets. A greater similarity of naive, central memory and Treg TCRB repertoires was seen among patients than among healthy donors.

The receptor comes from a man aged 18 to 29 with type 1 diabetes. Sequencing input: Tregs from blood. The genes are TRBV28 and TRBJ1-1; D possibly corresponds to TRBD1 (6 bases). The CDR3 DNA sequence: TGTGCCAGCAGTTTCCTGAGGGGAACAGGGTGGGGCACTGAAGCTTTCTTT. Protein product: CASSFLRGTGWGTEAFF. The full variable domain, with the rest looked up from reference TRBV28 and TRBJ1-1, is DVKVTQSSRYLVKRTGEKVFLECVQDMDHENMFWYRQDPGLGLRLIYFSYDVKMKEKGDIPEGYSVSREKKERFSLILESASTNQTSMYLCASSFLRGTGWGTEAFFGQGTRLTVV.